Listed below are T cell receptor beta chains from one sample, sequenced in a study of T cell changes during pregnancy in multiple sclerosis. The method was immunoSEQ multiplex PCR; TCRdb's version includes in-frame clones alone and lacks a portion of them. This sample carries roughly 75,000 clones, 85% to 95% of them seen once, and the ten largest clones take approximately 2%. Sequences were derived from peripheral blood, sampled in the third trimester of pregnancy. These receptors all stem from a female donor in good health, enrolled as a control in a pregnancy study. CDR3s include the opening cysteine and the closing phenylalanine or tryptophan. Each record gives: clone size, D gene, J gene, V gene, CDR3 protein, CDR3 DNA. D genes are given only for firm matches. Rows may omit the clone size; those that give it use once, few, many or a size class.

clone_size: NA; d_call: NA; j_call: TRBJ2-7; v_call: TRBV6-5; cdr3_aa: CASSNSLKPSGEQYF; cdr3_nt: TGTGCCAGCAGTAACTCCTTGAAGCCGTCGGGAGAGCAGTACTTC
clone_size: NA; d_call: NA; j_call: TRBJ2-5; v_call: TRBV6-5; cdr3_aa: CASSYRGRETQYF; cdr3_nt: TGTGCCAGCAGTTACAGGGGCCGAGAGACCCAGTACTTC
clone_size: NA; d_call: TRBD2; j_call: TRBJ2-7; v_call: TRBV28; cdr3_aa: CASRGGTSGHEQYF; cdr3_nt: TGTGCCAGCAGGGGTGGTACTAGCGGTCACGAGCAGTACTTC
clone_size: NA; d_call: TRBD1; j_call: TRBJ1-2; v_call: TRBV25-1; cdr3_aa: CASSEYDGTGDYGYTF; cdr3_nt: TGTGCCAGCAGTGAATATGATGGGACAGGGGACTATGGCTACACCTTC
clone_size: NA; d_call: TRBD1; j_call: TRBJ2-7; v_call: TRBV15; cdr3_aa: CATSRAGTGLLYEQYF; cdr3_nt: TGTGCCACCAGCAGAGCAGGGACAGGACTCCTCTACGAGCAGTACTTC
clone_size: few; d_call: NA; j_call: TRBJ1-1; v_call: TRBV6-5; cdr3_aa: CASSHRGQRNTEAFF; cdr3_nt: TGTGCCAGCAGCCACCGGGGACAAAGGAACACTGAAGCTTTCTTT
clone_size: NA; d_call: NA; j_call: TRBJ1-1; v_call: TRBV28; cdr3_aa: CASSWLGGRTEAFF; cdr3_nt: TGTGCCAGCAGTTGGCTGGGGGGAAGGACTGAAGCTTTCTTT
clone_size: NA; d_call: TRBD2; j_call: TRBJ2-3; v_call: TRBV7-9; cdr3_aa: CASSPTSGGSTDTQYF; cdr3_nt: TGTGCCAGCAGCCCGACTAGCGGGGGGAGCACAGATACGCAGTATTTT
clone_size: few; d_call: NA; j_call: TRBJ2-3; v_call: TRBV5-8; cdr3_aa: CASSLALRTSTDTQYF; cdr3_nt: TGTGCCAGCAGCTTGGCTCTGCGGACAAGCACAGATACGCAGTATTTT
clone_size: NA; d_call: TRBD2; j_call: TRBJ2-7; v_call: TRBV13; cdr3_aa: CASSLGTSGIEQYF; cdr3_nt: TGTGCCAGCAGCTTAGGGACTAGCGGGATTGAGCAGTACTTC
clone_size: NA; d_call: NA; j_call: TRBJ1-4; v_call: TRBV2; cdr3_aa: CASMRTELSEKLFF; cdr3_nt: TGTGCCAGCATGAGGACAGAACTTTCTGAAAAACTGTTTTTT
clone_size: NA; d_call: NA; j_call: TRBJ1-3; v_call: TRBV9; cdr3_aa: CASSLPGTGNTIYF; cdr3_nt: TGTGCCAGCAGCCTCCCTGGGACAGGAAACACCATATATTTT
clone_size: once; d_call: TRBD2; j_call: TRBJ2-3; v_call: TRBV4-2; cdr3_aa: CASSHRSGSGGTDTQYF; cdr3_nt: TGTGCCAGCAGCCACCGGTCGGGAAGCGGGGGCACAGATACGCAGTATTTT
clone_size: NA; d_call: TRBD2; j_call: TRBJ2-3; v_call: TRBV4-3; cdr3_aa: CASSPSGGARTDTQYF; cdr3_nt: TGCGCCAGCAGCCCTAGCGGAGGAGCGCGTACAGATACGCAGTATTTT
clone_size: NA; d_call: NA; j_call: TRBJ1-1; v_call: TRBV27; cdr3_aa: CASSPFQGMVAFF; cdr3_nt: TGTGCCAGCAGTCCCTTCCAGGGGATGGTGGCTTTCTTT
clone_size: NA; d_call: NA; j_call: TRBJ1-1; v_call: TRBV5-6; cdr3_aa: CASSLLDRYNTEAFF; cdr3_nt: TGTGCCAGCAGCCTACTTGACAGATACAACACTGAAGCTTTCTTT
clone_size: NA; d_call: NA; j_call: TRBJ1-1; v_call: TRBV28; cdr3_aa: CASRASFTEAFF; cdr3_nt: TGTGCCAGCAGAGCATCTTTCACTGAAGCTTTCTTT
clone_size: once; d_call: TRBD1; j_call: TRBJ2-1; v_call: TRBV5-4; cdr3_aa: CASSVRTGGWNEQFF; cdr3_nt: TGTGCCAGCAGCGTGAGGACAGGGGGCTGGAATGAGCAGTTCTTC
clone_size: NA; d_call: NA; j_call: TRBJ2-1; v_call: TRBV28; cdr3_aa: CASSGVGAKTHYNEQFF; cdr3_nt: TGTGCCAGCAGTGGGGTGGGGGCCAAGACACATTACAATGAGCAGTTCTTC
clone_size: NA; d_call: NA; j_call: TRBJ2-5; v_call: TRBV5-1; cdr3_aa: CASSLLPSTQETQYF; cdr3_nt: TGCGCCAGCAGCTTGCTGCCTAGCACGCAAGAGACCCAGTACTTC
clone_size: NA; d_call: NA; j_call: TRBJ1-1; v_call: TRBV5-6; cdr3_aa: CASSSGGNTNTEAFF; cdr3_nt: TGTGCCAGCAGCTCGGGGGGCAACACGAACACTGAAGCTTTCTTT
clone_size: NA; d_call: TRBD1; j_call: TRBJ2-7; v_call: TRBV6-5; cdr3_aa: CASSYSGTGGEQYF; cdr3_nt: TGTGCCAGCAGTTACTCCGGGACAGGGGGCGAGCAGTACTTC
clone_size: NA; d_call: NA; j_call: TRBJ1-4; v_call: TRBV7-2; cdr3_aa: CASSPGTSEKLFF; cdr3_nt: TGTGCCAGCAGTCCCGGGACTTCTGAAAAACTGTTTTTT
clone_size: NA; d_call: TRBD2; j_call: TRBJ2-4; v_call: TRBV5-6; cdr3_aa: CASSLVFRGGNIQYF; cdr3_nt: TGTGCCAGCAGCTTGGTTTTTCGGGGGGGAAACATTCAGTACTTC
clone_size: NA; d_call: NA; j_call: TRBJ1-1; v_call: TRBV6-5; cdr3_aa: CASSYSTASQAFF; cdr3_nt: TGTGCCAGCAGTTACTCTACCGCGTCGCAAGCTTTCTTT
clone_size: NA; d_call: NA; j_call: TRBJ1-5; v_call: TRBV19; cdr3_aa: CASSIYDPRNQPQHF; cdr3_nt: TGTGCCAGTAGTATCTATGACCCTAGAAATCAGCCCCAGCATTTT
clone_size: NA; d_call: TRBD2; j_call: TRBJ2-1; v_call: TRBV7-3; cdr3_aa: CASSVGLAGSNEQFF; cdr3_nt: TGTGCCAGCAGCGTCGGACTAGCGGGGTCTAATGAGCAGTTCTTC
clone_size: NA; d_call: NA; j_call: TRBJ2-2; v_call: TRBV5-1; cdr3_aa: CASSPGLAMMGELFF; cdr3_nt: TGCGCCAGCTCTCCAGGTCTGGCTATGATGGGGGAGCTGTTTTTT
clone_size: NA; d_call: TRBD2; j_call: TRBJ2-4; v_call: TRBV10-3; cdr3_aa: CAISEQGRAQNIQYF; cdr3_nt: TGTGCCATCAGTGAGCAAGGGAGGGCCCAAAACATTCAGTACTTC
clone_size: NA; d_call: NA; j_call: TRBJ2-2; v_call: TRBV11-2; cdr3_aa: CASSFTYGNTGELFF; cdr3_nt: TGTGCCAGCAGCTTTACGTACGGGAACACCGGGGAGCTGTTTTTT
clone_size: once; d_call: NA; j_call: TRBJ1-2; v_call: TRBV6-1; cdr3_aa: CAITPTDSRSYTF; cdr3_nt: TGTGCCATCACGCCGACAGACTCAAGAAGCTACACCTTC
clone_size: once; d_call: TRBD2; j_call: TRBJ2-4; v_call: TRBV27; cdr3_aa: CASSRTSGGASGATIQYF; cdr3_nt: TGTGCCAGCAGTAGAACTAGCGGGGGGGCCTCGGGCGCAACCATTCAGTACTTC
clone_size: NA; d_call: TRBD1; j_call: TRBJ1-3; v_call: TRBV5-1; cdr3_aa: CASSPGTERPTIYF; cdr3_nt: TGCGCCAGTTCACCCGGGACAGAGCGTCCCACCATATATTTT
clone_size: NA; d_call: TRBD1; j_call: TRBJ1-2; v_call: TRBV5-6; cdr3_aa: CASTPSTGDQGGYTF; cdr3_nt: TGTGCCAGCACTCCATCAACAGGGGATCAAGGTGGCTACACCTTC
clone_size: NA; d_call: NA; j_call: TRBJ1-2; v_call: TRBV2; cdr3_aa: CASNLQVYYGYTF; cdr3_nt: TGTGCCAGCAATTTACAGGTTTACTATGGCTACACCTTC
clone_size: NA; d_call: NA; j_call: TRBJ2-3; v_call: TRBV5-4; cdr3_aa: CASSLPWDSESDTQYF; cdr3_nt: TGTGCCAGCAGCTTACCTTGGGACTCCGAGTCCGATACGCAGTATTTT
clone_size: NA; d_call: TRBD2; j_call: TRBJ2-1; v_call: TRBV2; cdr3_aa: CASSEWVAGGNEQFF; cdr3_nt: TGTGCCAGCAGTGAATGGGTAGCGGGAGGGAATGAGCAGTTCTTC
clone_size: NA; d_call: NA; j_call: TRBJ2-1; v_call: TRBV2; cdr3_aa: CASETYNEQFF; cdr3_nt: TGTGCCAGCGAGACCTACAATGAGCAGTTCTTC
clone_size: NA; d_call: TRBD2; j_call: TRBJ2-2; v_call: TRBV4-1; cdr3_aa: CASSQDSLAGHTGELFF; cdr3_nt: TGCGCCAGCAGCCAAGATAGCTTAGCGGGCCACACCGGGGAGCTGTTTTTT
clone_size: NA; d_call: TRBD2; j_call: TRBJ2-5; v_call: TRBV11-2; cdr3_aa: CASSSRLLAGRETQYF; cdr3_nt: TGTGCCAGCAGCTCCCGATTACTAGCGGGACGAGAGACCCAGTACTTC
clone_size: NA; d_call: TRBD1; j_call: TRBJ2-1; v_call: TRBV6-5; cdr3_aa: CASAWDRDNEQFF; cdr3_nt: TGTGCCAGTGCCTGGGACAGGGACAATGAGCAGTTCTTC
clone_size: NA; d_call: NA; j_call: TRBJ2-1; v_call: TRBV7-9; cdr3_aa: CASSLIGDEQFF; cdr3_nt: TGTGCCAGCAGCTTAATAGGGGATGAGCAGTTCTTC
clone_size: NA; d_call: TRBD1; j_call: TRBJ1-1; v_call: TRBV5-1; cdr3_aa: CASSTQGGFTEAFF; cdr3_nt: TGCGCCAGCAGCACACAGGGGGGGTTCACTGAAGCTTTCTTT
clone_size: NA; d_call: TRBD1; j_call: TRBJ2-7; v_call: TRBV19; cdr3_aa: CASSKTGVPEQYF; cdr3_nt: TGTGCCAGTAGTAAGACAGGGGTACCCGAGCAGTACTTC
clone_size: once; d_call: NA; j_call: TRBJ2-7; v_call: TRBV10-3; cdr3_aa: CAISEETAEQYF; cdr3_nt: TGTGCCATCAGTGAGGAAACAGCCGAGCAGTACTTC
clone_size: NA; d_call: TRBD2; j_call: TRBJ2-5; v_call: TRBV5-1; cdr3_aa: CASSMIPTSGGQETQYF; cdr3_nt: TGCGCCAGCAGCATGATTCCGACTAGCGGGGGCCAAGAGACCCAGTACTTC
clone_size: NA; d_call: NA; j_call: TRBJ2-2; v_call: TRBV7-6; cdr3_aa: CASSPRLVPTGELFF; cdr3_nt: TGTGCCAGCAGCCCACGACTAGTTCCCACCGGGGAGCTGTTTTTT
clone_size: NA; d_call: NA; j_call: TRBJ1-1; v_call: TRBV7-7; cdr3_aa: CASSQNTEAFF; cdr3_nt: TGTGCTAGCAGCCAGAACACTGAAGCTTTCTTT
clone_size: NA; d_call: NA; j_call: TRBJ2-7; v_call: TRBV5-8; cdr3_aa: CASSLEGGGTYEQYF; cdr3_nt: TGTGCCAGCAGCTTGGAGGGGGGGGGAACCTACGAGCAGTACTTC
clone_size: once; d_call: NA; j_call: TRBJ1-5; v_call: TRBV27; cdr3_aa: CASSGEGGQPQHF; cdr3_nt: TGTGCCAGCAGTGGAGAAGGGGGTCAGCCCCAGCATTTT
clone_size: NA; d_call: TRBD1; j_call: TRBJ1-1; v_call: TRBV2; cdr3_aa: CASSLLGQGVTEAFF; cdr3_nt: TGTGCCAGCAGTCTACTGGGACAGGGGGTCACTGAAGCTTTCTTT
clone_size: NA; d_call: TRBD2; j_call: TRBJ2-1; v_call: TRBV7-9; cdr3_aa: CASSPTGTSIYEQFF; cdr3_nt: TGTGCCAGCAGCCCCACTGGGACTAGTATCTATGAGCAGTTCTTC
clone_size: NA; d_call: NA; j_call: TRBJ2-3; v_call: TRBV7-9; cdr3_aa: CASSLTGPWDTQYF; cdr3_nt: TGTGCCAGCAGCTTAACGGGTCCCTGGGATACGCAGTATTTT
clone_size: NA; d_call: TRBD1; j_call: TRBJ2-2; v_call: TRBV11-2; cdr3_aa: CASSHPPTGVAGELFF; cdr3_nt: TGTGCCAGCAGCCACCCACCGACAGGGGTTGCCGGGGAGCTGTTTTTT
clone_size: NA; d_call: TRBD2; j_call: TRBJ2-3; v_call: TRBV30; cdr3_aa: CAWSVLAGQDTQYF; cdr3_nt: TGTGCCTGGAGTGTGTTAGCGGGGCAGGATACGCAGTATTTT
clone_size: NA; d_call: NA; j_call: TRBJ2-3; v_call: TRBV15; cdr3_aa: CATSRDDRGPDTQYF; cdr3_nt: TGTGCCACCAGCAGAGATGATAGGGGCCCCGATACGCAGTATTTT
clone_size: NA; d_call: NA; j_call: TRBJ1-4; v_call: TRBV11-1; cdr3_aa: CASSAATGSWEKLFF; cdr3_nt: TGTGCCAGCAGCGCGGCGACGGGGAGTTGGGAAAAACTGTTTTTT
clone_size: NA; d_call: TRBD2; j_call: TRBJ2-3; v_call: TRBV25-1; cdr3_aa: CASRLAGGTDTQYF; cdr3_nt: TGTGCCAGCAGGTTAGCGGGAGGCACAGATACGCAGTATTTT
clone_size: NA; d_call: TRBD2; j_call: TRBJ2-2; v_call: TRBV7-9; cdr3_aa: CASSSSGPNTGELFF; cdr3_nt: TGTGCCAGCAGCTCTAGCGGACCGAACACCGGGGAGCTGTTTTTT